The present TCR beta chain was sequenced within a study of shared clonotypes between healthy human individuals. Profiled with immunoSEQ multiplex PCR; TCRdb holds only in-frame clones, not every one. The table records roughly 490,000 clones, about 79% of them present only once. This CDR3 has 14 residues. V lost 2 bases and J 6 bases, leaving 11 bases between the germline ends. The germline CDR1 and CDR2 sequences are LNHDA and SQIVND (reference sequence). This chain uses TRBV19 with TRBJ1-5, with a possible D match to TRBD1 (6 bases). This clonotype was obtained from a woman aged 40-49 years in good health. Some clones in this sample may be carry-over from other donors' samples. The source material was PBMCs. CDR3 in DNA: TGTGCCAGTAGTATAAGTCAGGGGCTTCAGCCCCAGCATTTT. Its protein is CASSISQGLQPQHF.